These 19 T cell receptor beta chains originate from one sample sequenced in a study of beta chain features in type 1 diabetes. Study-level results: There was a moderate but significant shortening of TCRB CDR3s in all four CD4+ subsets of Type 1 diabetes patients.

These receptors' targets are unknown. The investigators reverse transcribed all of the isolated RNA, so they sequenced expressed TCRB transcripts. Clones were sequenced by immunoSEQ multiplex PCR, and TCRdb holds only the in-frame ones, with some missing. The sample holds roughly 160,000 clones, 6.5% to 10% seen once. The sequenced sample was central memory CD4+ T cells from blood. The receptors here all came from a woman between 18 and 30 years old with type 1 diabetes.

This clone has only a few counts. V and J are TRBV10-3 and TRBJ1-4, with 10 nucleotides matching TRBD1. Germline V gene data show CDR1 as ENHRY and CDR2 as SYGVKD. V shed 4 bases, J shed 8 bases, and the junction held 1 base outside the gene matches. The length of the CDR3 is 13 residues. Here the CDR3 DNA reads TGTGCCATCAGTGGGACAGGGGGAGAAAAACTGTTTTTT. This encodes CAISGTGGEKLFF.

This sequence joins TRBV7-8 and TRBJ2-5; 7 bases are a match to TRBD1. Trimming took 4 bases from V and 3 from J; bases not matched to a gene: 11. The CDR3 is made up of 16 amino acids. The germline gives CDR1 SGHVS, CDR2 FQNEAQ. Here the CDR3 DNA reads TGTGCCAGCAGCTCCCACTCCGGGACAGTGAAAGAGACCCAGTACTTC. Amino acids: CASSSHSGTVKETQYF.

The V call is TRBV11-2, the J call TRBJ2-2; 7 bases align to TRBD2. Trimming took 5 bases from V and 5 from J; bases not matched to a gene: 8. CDR1 is SGHAT and CDR2 is FQNNGV in the germline V gene. The CDR3 spans 15 residues. As DNA, the CDR3 is TGTGCCAGCAGCCTCGCGACTAGCTCAACCGGGGAGCTGTTTTTT. Protein: CASSLATSSTGELFF.

This clone was seen a handful of times. J is TRBJ2-7 and V is TRBV18; D remains unclear. This CDR3 is 15 amino acids long. Germline loops: CDR1 KGHSH, CDR2 LQKENI. V was cut by 2 bases and J by 0 bases, with 11 bases left in between. The CDR3 nucleotides are TGTGCCAGCTCACCAGGGCAGGCCCTCTCCTACGAGCAGTACTTC. Amino acid sequence: CASSPGQALSYEQYF.

This clone showed up just a few times. V gene TRBV28 combines with J gene TRBJ1-1; the D gene is possibly TRBD1 (6 bases). Germline V gene sequence: CDR1 MDHEN, CDR2 SYDVKM. The CDR3 has 13 amino acids. The V gene lost 4 bases and the J gene lost 7 bases, with 13 bases spanning the gap. As DNA, the CDR3 is TGTGCCAGCAGTTCACTAGGACAGATTGAAGCTTTCTTT. This gives the protein CASSSLGQIEAFF.

The chain recombines TRBV7-9 with TRBJ2-1, with no clear D. The CDR3 loop spans 16 amino acids. Germline V gene lookup returns CDR1 SEHNR and CDR2 FQNEAQ (reference sequence). V was trimmed by 1 base and J by 0 bases, leaving 10 bases between them. CDR3 nucleotides: TGTGCCAGCAGCTTAGGGGCGACGAGCTCCTACAATGAGCAGTTCTTC. Protein sequence: CASSLGATSSYNEQFF.

This clone was counted a few times. V usage is TRBV7-2 and J usage is TRBJ2-3; 7 nucleotides align to TRBD2. Unmatched junction bases numbered 12, after V lost 4 bases and J lost 5 bases. The length of the CDR3 is 16 residues. Germline V gene lookup returns CDR1 SGHTA and CDR2 FQGNSA. The CDR3 spells CASSSLGAGVVDTQYF. The CDR3 bases are TGTGCCAGCAGCTCTCTTGGGGCGGGAGTGGTAGATACGCAGTATTTT.

In its sample, this clone was seen a few times. The CDR3 DNA follows: TGTGCCAGCTCACCGGGACATCGGGAGACCCAGTACTTC. Its protein is CASSPGHRETQYF. This chain connects TRBV18 to TRBJ2-5; D perhaps matches TRBD1 (6 bases). The length of the CDR3 is 13 residues. Germline CDR1 KGHSH, CDR2 LQKENI. Trimming shortened V by 3 bases and J by 5 bases, and 10 bases separated the two germline ends.

This clone was seen a few times. The rearrangement links TRBV5-1 to TRBJ2-1, with 7 bases fitting TRBD2. With 3 bases clipped from V and 0 bases from J, the junction kept 6 bases outside the gene matches. The CDR3 is 16 amino acids. In germline, CDR1 is SGHRS, CDR2 YFSETQ. CDR3 sequence reads: CASSSTGGSSYNEQFF. DNA of the CDR3: TGCGCCAGCAGCTCGACGGGGGGTAGCTCCTACAATGAGCAGTTCTTC.

V usage is TRBV7-9 and J usage is TRBJ1-1; 7 nucleotides align to TRBD1. The V gene end was trimmed by 11 bases and the J gene end by 11 bases; junction bases not matched to a gene: 5. The germline CDR1 and CDR2 sequences are SEHNR and FQNEAQ (reference sequence). The CDR3 is made up of 9 amino acids. DNA for the CDR3: TGTGCCGGTGGACAGGCGGCTTTCTTT. Protein sequence: CAGGQAAFF. Using reference TRBV7-9 and TRBJ1-1 for the parts outside the CDR3, the full variable domain is DTGVSQNPRHKITKRGQNVTFRCDPISEHNRLYWYRQTLGQGPEFLTYFQNEAQLEKSRLLSDRFSAERPKGSFSTLEIQRTEQGDSAMYLCAGGQAAFFGQGTRLTVV.

CDR3 sequence (DNA): TGTGCCAGCAGCCCCCAAGTGGCCGAGCAGTTCTTC. Its translation is CASSPQVAEQFF. V and J are TRBV7-2 and TRBJ2-1; D call uncertain. CDR3 length: 12 residues. V dropped 5 bases and J dropped 10 bases, with 12 bases sitting between them. CDR1 SGHTA and CDR2 FQGNSA come from the germline V gene.

This clone appeared a few times. The chain joins TRBV7-2 to TRBJ1-4; 8 nucleotides agree with TRBD1. V gave up 5 bases and J gave up 8 bases; unmatched junction bases: 7. Per the germline V gene, CDR1 is SGHTA and CDR2 is FQGNSA. The CDR3 extends over 14 amino acids. The CDR3 sequence: CASSRDRFLEKLFF. The CDR3 DNA reads as TGTGCCAGCAGCCGGGACAGGTTTTTGGAAAAACTGTTTTTT.

The rearrangement joins TRBV7-2 to TRBJ2-2, with D perhaps TRBD1 (5 bases). The CDR3 extends over 15 amino acids. Germline values: CDR1 SGHTA, CDR2 FQGNSA. V lost 4 bases, J lost 6 bases, and 15 bases lay in between. The CDR3 protein is CASSYNRIAAGELFF. Here the CDR3 DNA reads TGTGCCAGCAGCTATAACAGGATCGCCGCCGGGGAGCTGTTTTTT.

This clone was seen only a few times. J is TRBJ1-4 and V is TRBV23-1; D is possibly TRBD1 (6 bases). TRBV23-1 is designated an ORF whose function remains uncertain. The CDR3 spans 17 residues. Trimming left V 0 bases short and J 8 bases short, with 19 bases between. The CDR3: CASSQSVTGGRGEKLFF. For the CDR3, the DNA is TGCGCCAGCAGTCAATCGGTAACCGGGGGGCGCGGGGAAAAACTGTTTTTT.

The chain has TRBV5-1 and TRBJ2-5, with 9 bases that match TRBD1. The ends lost 0 bases at V and 2 bases at J; junction bases unmatched: 2. Germline V gene sequence: CDR1 SGHRS, CDR2 YFSETQ. The CDR3 runs to 15 residues. CDR3 sequence (DNA): TGCGCCAGCAGCTTGGCCGACAGGGGGCAAGAGACCCAGTACTTC. It translates to CASSLADRGQETQYF. Together with reference TRBV5-1 and TRBJ2-5, the CDR3 gives the full variable domain: KAGVTQTPRYLIKTRGQQVTLSCSPISGHRSVSWYQQTPGQGLQFLFEYFSETQRNKGNFPGRFSGRQFSNSRSEMNVSTLELGDSALYLCASSLADRGQETQYFGPGTRLLVL.

This clone showed up just a few times. The chain joins TRBV5-6 to TRBJ2-5; maybe TRBD1 (6 bases). The CDR3 is made up of 13 amino acids. Trimming took off 5 bases at V and 5 bases at J, with 13 bases between the two ends. The germline V gene encodes CDR1 SGHDT and CDR2 YYEEEE. CDR3 sequence (DNA): TGTGCCAGCAGTGAACAGGGTGGGGAGACCCAGTACTTC. This encodes CASSEQGGETQYF.

The chain is built from TRBV4-3 and TRBJ1-2; 9 bases agree with TRBD1. There are 17 residues in the CDR3. Germline V gene sequence: CDR1 LGHNA, CDR2 YSLEER. Trimming cost V 0 bases and J 7 bases; bases outside gene matches: 12. The CDR3 loop is CASSQDSGTGTVVGYTF. The CDR3 nucleotides are TGCGCCAGCAGCCAAGATAGCGGGACAGGGACCGTTGTTGGCTACACCTTC.

This clone was recorded only once. CDR3 protein: CASSQDERGLNYGYTF. CDR3 coding DNA: TGTGCCAGCAGCCAAGATGAGAGGGGGCTCAACTATGGCTACACCTTC. The chain uses TRBV4-2 and TRBJ1-2; 7 bases fit TRBD1. Germline lookup yields CDR1 LGHNA and CDR2 YNFKEQ. Unmatched junction bases numbered 6, after V lost 0 bases and J lost 2 bases. This CDR3 is 16 amino acids long.

This clone was found a few times. The gene calls are TRBV19 and TRBJ1-1; TRBD1 aligns across 8 bases. V lost 5 bases and J lost 1; bases outside the gene matches: 6. The CDR3 length is 15 residues. Per germline, CDR1 LNHDA and CDR2 SQIVND (reference sequence). CDR3 sequence (DNA): TGTGCCAGTAGTGGACACAGGGGGGCGAACACTGAAGCTTTCTTT. This translates into CASSGHRGANTEAFF.